Listed below are T cell receptor beta chains from one sample, sequenced in a study of identical twins. Using its own MiXCR run on the 5' RACE reads, TCRdb lists one record per CDR3 protein. The sample yields approximately 620,000 distinct CDR3 sequences, around 8.3% seen once. These data were also reused for a study on yellow fever vaccine responses in identical twins.

Sequencing was done on a sample of PBMCs. These receptor sequences come from a woman aged 18-30 years in good health. CDR3s include the opening cysteine and the closing phenylalanine or tryptophan. Fields, in order: J gene, V gene, clone size, D gene, CDR3 DNA, CDR3 protein. A D gene is named only where the DNA matches it firmly. Rows give clone size only sometimes, using once, few, many, or a class for an expanded clone.

J gene: TRBJ2-7
V gene: TRBV9
clone size: many
D gene: NA
CDR3 DNA: TGTGCCAGCAGCGCACAGGCCCACGAGCAGTACTTC
CDR3 protein: CASSAQAHEQYF

J gene: TRBJ2-3
V gene: TRBV20-1
clone size: many
D gene: NA
CDR3 DNA: TGCAGTGCTAGTGGACAAAGCACAGATACGCAGTATTTT
CDR3 protein: CSASGQSTDTQYF

J gene: TRBJ2-1
V gene: TRBV20-1
clone size: NA
D gene: TRBD2
CDR3 DNA: TGCAGTGCTCAAATAGGCCTAGCGGGGGGGCCGGGCTCCTACAATGAGCAGTTCTTC
CDR3 protein: CSAQIGLAGGPGSYNEQFF

J gene: TRBJ2-4
V gene: TRBV5-6
clone size: few
D gene: TRBD1
CDR3 DNA: TGTGCCAGCAGCGCGACAGGGGGTATTAACATTCAGTACTTC
CDR3 protein: CASSATGGINIQYF

J gene: TRBJ2-1
V gene: TRBV5-1
clone size: many
D gene: NA
CDR3 DNA: TGCGCCAGCAGCTTGGCACAGGCTACCTACAATGAGCAGTTCTTC
CDR3 protein: CASSLAQATYNEQFF

J gene: TRBJ1-2
V gene: TRBV12-3/TRBV12-4
clone size: many
D gene: TRBD1
CDR3 DNA: TGTGCCAGCAGCCCTACAGGGGTGAATGGCTACACCTTC
CDR3 protein: CASSPTGVNGYTF

J gene: TRBJ1-3
V gene: TRBV20-1
clone size: many
D gene: TRBD1
CDR3 DNA: TGCAGTGCTGGGGACAGAAGCTCTGGAAACACCATATATTTT
CDR3 protein: CSAGDRSSGNTIYF

J gene: TRBJ2-2
V gene: TRBV10-3
clone size: many
D gene: NA
CDR3 DNA: TGTGCCATCAGTGATCTTCGGACGGAGCCTTCCGGGGAGCTGTTTTTT
CDR3 protein: CAISDLRTEPSGELFF

J gene: TRBJ2-7
V gene: TRBV27
clone size: NA
D gene: TRBD1
CDR3 DNA: TGTGCCAGCAGTTTGACAGGGCGATACGAGCAGTACTTC
CDR3 protein: CASSLTGRYEQYF

J gene: TRBJ2-7
V gene: TRBV6-2/TRBV6-3
clone size: many
D gene: TRBD1
CDR3 DNA: TGTGCCAGCAGCCGGACAGGGGTATCCTACGAGCAGTACTTC
CDR3 protein: CASSRTGVSYEQYF

J gene: TRBJ2-1
V gene: TRBV10-3
clone size: NA
D gene: NA
CDR3 DNA: TGTGCCAGCTCGACAGCAAGGAGCAGCGTCAATGAGCAGTTCTTC
CDR3 protein: CASSTARSSVNEQFF

J gene: TRBJ2-2
V gene: TRBV6-1
clone size: few
D gene: NA
CDR3 DNA: TGTGCCAGCCTAATAGGGCGGCGGACCGGGGAGCTGTTTTTT
CDR3 protein: CASLIGRRTGELFF

J gene: TRBJ2-1
V gene: TRBV13
clone size: few
D gene: NA
CDR3 DNA: TGTGCCAGCAGCTTAGTGGGTGTCAATGAGCAGTTCTTC
CDR3 protein: CASSLVGVNEQFF

J gene: TRBJ2-2
V gene: TRBV11-1
clone size: few
D gene: NA
CDR3 DNA: TGTGCCAGCAGCTTACTGGTTTCAAGCCGGCCCGGGGAGCTGTTTTTT
CDR3 protein: CASSLLVSSRPGELFF

J gene: TRBJ2-3
V gene: TRBV5-6
clone size: NA
D gene: TRBD1
CDR3 DNA: TGTGCCAGCAGCTTGGAACAGGGGGTATTCACAGATACGCAGTATTTT
CDR3 protein: CASSLEQGVFTDTQYF

J gene: TRBJ2-1
V gene: TRBV6-1
clone size: NA
D gene: TRBD1
CDR3 DNA: TGTGCCAGCAGACTGAGGGGGCAAATCTACAATGAGCAGTTCTTC
CDR3 protein: CASRLRGQIYNEQFF

J gene: TRBJ2-1
V gene: TRBV28
clone size: NA
D gene: NA
CDR3 DNA: TGTGCCAGCAGTTTACGTCAGGGACTGGGGGGTAACAATGAGCAGTTCTTC
CDR3 protein: CASSLRQGLGGNNEQFF

J gene: TRBJ2-1
V gene: TRBV5-1
clone size: many
D gene: TRBD2
CDR3 DNA: TGCGCCAGCAGCTTACGGGGGGGGTACAATGAGCAGTTCTTC
CDR3 protein: CASSLRGGYNEQFF

J gene: TRBJ2-3
V gene: TRBV6-1
clone size: NA
D gene: NA
CDR3 DNA: TGTGCCACCCGGCAAGTACCCTCCGTCACAGATACGCAGTATTTT
CDR3 protein: CATRQVPSVTDTQYF

J gene: TRBJ2-2
V gene: TRBV11-2
clone size: NA
D gene: TRBD1
CDR3 DNA: TGTGCCAGCAGCTGGAGCGGGACAGGGGGTAACACCGGGGAGCTGTTTTTT
CDR3 protein: CASSWSGTGGNTGELFF

J gene: TRBJ2-5
V gene: TRBV7-9
clone size: many
D gene: NA
CDR3 DNA: TGTGCCAGCAGCTGGGGGGCTCTCCAAGAGACCCAGTACTTC
CDR3 protein: CASSWGALQETQYF

J gene: TRBJ2-3
V gene: TRBV12-5
clone size: few
D gene: TRBD1
CDR3 DNA: TGTGCTAGTGGTCCCGGGACAGGGCGAACAGATACGCAGTATTTT
CDR3 protein: CASGPGTGRTDTQYF

J gene: TRBJ2-7
V gene: TRBV29-1
clone size: few
D gene: NA
CDR3 DNA: TGCAGCGTTGGGGGAAGGCACCCCAGCTCCTACGAGCAGTACTTC
CDR3 protein: CSVGGRHPSSYEQYF

J gene: TRBJ2-1
V gene: TRBV12-3/TRBV12-4
clone size: few
D gene: NA
CDR3 DNA: TGTGCCAGCAGAAGTGAAGCCGGTCACAATGAGCAGTTCTTC
CDR3 protein: CASRSEAGHNEQFF

J gene: TRBJ2-1
V gene: TRBV27
clone size: few
D gene: NA
CDR3 DNA: TGTGCCAGCAGCCAGCGGACACCGAGAGACAATGAGCAGTTCTTC
CDR3 protein: CASSQRTPRDNEQFF

J gene: TRBJ2-1
V gene: TRBV20-1
clone size: few
D gene: TRBD2
CDR3 DNA: TGCAGTGCTACTAGCGGGAGGGCTAAAGGTGAGCAGTTCTTC
CDR3 protein: CSATSGRAKGEQFF